One and the same sample provided the 27 T cell receptor beta chains below, sequenced in a study of regulatory T cells in long-lasting Graves disease. This sample's time point: newly diagnosed GD, antithyroid drugs for less than 3 months. Making the TCR library involved RNA that had been extracted from PBMCs. TCR beta libraries were built with iRepertoire HTBI primers and Arm-PCR of CDR3 regions. TCRdb re-analysed the multiplex PCR reads in MiXCR, keeping a single row per CDR3 protein. This sample has more than 300,000 distinct CDR3 sequences; 15% to 20% occur once, and the top ten carry 20%. These data were likewise used in another study, on T cells in Graves' hyperthyroidism and ophthalmopathy.

The sequenced sample was peripheral blood mononuclear cells (PBMCs), obtained at new diagnosis, from a patient treated with antithyroid drugs. These receptors came from a woman aged 18-29 years with Graves disease.

This clonotype occurred many times. This rearrangement joins TRBV13 to TRBJ1-2, with 8 bases that match TRBD1. CDR3 size: 16 residues. Germline trimming cut 3 bases from V and 3 bases from J; bases unmatched to any gene: 9. Germline values: CDR1 PRHDT, CDR2 FYEKMQ (reference sequence). CDR3 bases: TGTGCCAGCAGCTTGACGACAGGGGACAAGGACTATGGCTACACCTTC. Translation: CASSLTTGDKDYGYTF.

Turning to this clonotype: A much larger clone lies a single base off, so this may be a read error. This chain uses TRBV12-5 with TRBJ2-2, with 8 bases fitting TRBD2. The CDR3 length is 18 residues. Per germline, CDR1 LGHNT and CDR2 FRNRAP. CDR3 residues: CASGLVVGSGKNTGELLF. The CDR3 region has the DNA TGTGCTAGTGGTTTGGTAGTTGGTAGCGGGAAGAACACCGGGGAGCTGCTTTTT. The complete variable domain, with remaining parts taken from reference TRBV12-5 and TRBJ2-2, reads DARVTQTPRHKVTEMGQEVTMRCQPILGHNTVFWYRQTMMQGLELLAYFRNRAPLDDSGMPKDRFSAEMPDATLATLKIQPSEPRDSAVYFCASGLVVGSGKNTGELLFGEGSRLTVL.

In its sample, this clonotype was seen many times. The chain is built from TRBV30 and TRBJ1-6; D is unclear. In germline, CDR1 is GTSNPN, CDR2 SVGIG (reference sequence). Trimming stripped 2 bases from V and 0 bases from J, with 8 bases between. The CDR3 totals 15 residues. CDR3 protein: CAWSSRSSYNSPLHF. CDR3 sequence (DNA): TGTGCCTGGAGTTCCCGGAGCTCCTATAATTCACCCCTCCACTTT. The full variable domain, rest sourced from reference TRBV30 and TRBJ1-6, is SQTIHQWPATLVQPVGSPLSLECTVEGTSNPNLYWYRQAAGRGLQLLFYSVGIGQISSEVPQNLSASRPQDRQFILSSKKLLLSDSGFYLCAWSSRSSYNSPLHFGNGTRLTVT.

The table lists this clonotype with many counts. The chain employs TRBV6-1 and TRBJ2-3, with TRBD2 matching over 9 bases. Trimming at V came to 4 bases and at J to 5 bases, leaving 7 bases not matched to a gene. The CDR3 totals 15 residues. Per the germline V gene, CDR1 is MNHNS and CDR2 is SASEGT. The CDR3 region has the DNA TGTGCCAGCAGTGCTCAGCGGGGGGCGGGAGATACGCAGTATTTT. Encoded protein: CASSAQRGAGDTQYF.

The chain employs TRBV10-3 and TRBJ1-6; 9 bases line up with TRBD1. Germline CDR1 is ENHRY and CDR2 is SYGVKD. J lost 8 bases, V lost 6 bases, and 8 bases had no gene match. CDR3 length: 15 residues. CDR3: CAIRGRTGDHSPLHF. The CDR3 bases are TGTGCCATCAGGGGGCGGACAGGGGATCATTCACCCCTCCACTTT.

For this clonotype: One base separates it from a far larger clone, so it is likely a read error. The gene calls are TRBV7-3 and TRBJ2-1; TRBD2 is a possible D gene (5 bases). Germline values: CDR1 SGHTA, CDR2 FQGTGA. The length of the CDR3 is 16 residues. CDR3 sequence reads: CTSSLDFLASYNEQFF. The CDR3 region has the DNA TGTACCAGCAGCTTAGATTTCCTAGCCAGCTACAATGAGCAGTTCTTC.

Many counts were recorded for this clonotype. The rearrangement joins TRBV4-1 to TRBJ2-3, with D perhaps TRBD2 (6 bases). Germline CDR1 and CDR2: MGHRA and YSYEKL. There are 17 residues in the CDR3. Trimming cost V 1 base and J 7 bases, with 21 bases left between them. The CDR3, as DNA: TGCGCCAGCAGCCAAGTGAGTAGCGGAGGGGCTTCAAATACGCAGTATTTT. Amino acid sequence: CASSQVSSGGASNTQYF.

In its sample, this clonotype was seen many times. This rearrangement joins TRBV6-2 or TRBV6-3 to TRBJ2-5, with D maybe TRBD2 (5 bases). V lost 0 bases and J 5 bases, leaving 16 bases between the germline ends. The CDR3 consists of 16 residues. CDR1 is MNHEY and CDR2 is SVGEGT in the germline V gene. Here the CDR3 reads CASSYSERSLRETQYF. The CDR3 DNA reads TGTGCCAGCAGTTACTCGGAGCGGAGTTTACGGGAGACCCAGTACTTC.

On this clonotype itself: This sequence is one base from a far larger clone and is likely a read error. The chain links TRBV6-2 or TRBV6-3 to TRBJ1-1, with unresolved D. Germline V gene sequence: CDR1 MNHEY, CDR2 SVGEGT. CDR3 size: 13 residues. CDR3 amino acids: CASSETPNIEAFF. CDR3 coding DNA: TGTGCCAGCAGTGAGACACCGAACATTGAAGCTTTCTTT.

Remarks on this clonotype: A much larger clone lies one base from this, so it may be a read error. The chain recombines TRBV5-5 with TRBJ2-3, with 8 positions matching TRBD1. With V trimmed by 2 bases and J by 5 bases, 4 bases remained unmatched. The CDR3 consists of 14 residues. From germline, CDR1 is SGHKS and CDR2 YYEKEE (reference sequence). The CDR3 region is CASSFGQGRDTQYF. The CDR3 nucleotides read TGTGCCAGCAGCTTTGGACAGGGTAGAGATACGCAGTATTTT.

This clonotype was seen repeatedly, ten times or more. The chain combines TRBV5-1 with TRBJ1-1; no definite D call. The CDR3 extends over 14 amino acids. Trimming shortened V by 4 bases and J by 5 bases, and 15 bases separated the two germline ends. Germline V gene sequence: CDR1 SGHRS, CDR2 YFSETQ. CDR3 sequence reads: CASSGGLGGTEAFF. As DNA, the CDR3 is TGCGCCAGCAGCGGTGGGTTGGGAGGGACTGAAGCTTTCTTT.

The table lists this clonotype with many counts. The chain is built from TRBV7-8 and TRBJ2-3; TRBD2 matches at 10 bases. V gave up 5 bases and J gave up 3 bases; unmatched junction bases: 14. CDR3 length: 18 amino acids. Germline V gives CDR1 SGHVS, CDR2 FQNEAQ. This CDR3 is CASSLIAGGGISTDTQYF. The CDR3 region has the DNA TGTGCCAGCAGCCTAATAGCGGGGGGCGGGATTTCGACAGATACGCAGTATTTT.

There are many counts of this clonotype. The chain links TRBV2 to TRBJ2-7; 8 bases line up with TRBD2. The CDR3 runs to 14 residues. Germline V gene data show CDR1 as SNHLY and CDR2 as FYNNEI. With 4 bases clipped from V and 3 bases from J, the junction kept 5 bases outside the gene matches. Here the CDR3 DNA reads TGTGCCAGCAGTGGGACCCTAGCGGGCTACGAGCAGTACTTC. Residues: CASSGTLAGYEQYF.

Details on this clonotype: A much larger clone lies one base from this, so it may be a read error. As DNA, the CDR3 is TGTGCCAGCAGCCCCCAACCGGGACTAGAGGTTTGGAGTGAGCAGTTCTTC. Encoded protein: CASSPQPGLEVWSEQFF. The rearrangement links TRBV3-1 to TRBJ2-1, with TRBD2 matching 8 bases. Unmatched junction bases numbered 17, after V lost 4 bases and J lost 9 bases. The CDR3 runs to 17 residues. Germline V gives CDR1 LGHDT, CDR2 YNNKEL (reference sequence).

The rearrangement joins TRBV6-1 to TRBJ2-7; no firm D call. Trimming removed 6 bases at V and 2 bases at J, with 14 bases between. This CDR3 region has 14 residues. The germline gives CDR1 MNHNS, CDR2 SASEGT. The CDR3 loop reads CASRPDTVAYEQYF. CDR3 coding DNA: TGTGCCAGCAGACCCGACACAGTTGCCTACGAGCAGTACTTC.

This clonotype was counted only a few times. The genes are TRBV6-2 or TRBV6-3 and TRBJ1-5; tentatively, D is TRBD1 (6 bases). The V gene's germline CDR1 is MNHEY and CDR2 SVGEGT. Trimming took off 2 bases at V and 1 base at J, with 15 bases between the two ends. This CDR3 spans 17 amino acids. The CDR3 here is CASSYRQQGLSNQPQHF. Here the CDR3 DNA reads TGTGCCAGCAGTTACCGACAACAGGGATTGAGCAATCAGCCCCAGCATTTT.

V gene TRBV20-1 combines with J gene TRBJ1-5, with D hard to call. Trimming pared 3 bases from V and 5 bases from J, leaving 20 bases between. Germline V gene data show CDR1 as DFQATT and CDR2 as SNEGSKA (reference sequence). The CDR3 extends over 16 amino acids. CDR3 nucleotides: TGCAGTGCTAGGGACCGGGCAGCGGGAGTTTATCAGCCCCAGCATTTT. It specifies CSARDRAAGVYQPQHF.

This clonotype was found a few times. The genes are TRBV7-9 and TRBJ2-7; D unclear. The CDR3 has 15 amino acids. Per germline, CDR1 SEHNR and CDR2 FQNEAQ (reference sequence). Trimming pared 2 bases from V and 5 bases from J, leaving 16 bases between. CDR3 bases: TGTGCCAGCAGCTTACGACGGACCCGAAAGGACGAGCAGTACTTC. It specifies CASSLRRTRKDEQYF.

This clonotype was picked up many times. The chain couples TRBV7-8 to TRBJ2-7; D is perhaps TRBD2 (5 bases). CDR1 SGHVS and CDR2 FQNEAQ come from the germline V gene. Between the trimmed V and J ends, which lost 1 base and 7 bases, there was a span of 17 bases. This CDR3 region has 15 residues. CDR3 coding DNA: TGTGCCAGCAGCTTAGAGCGGTCGGCTGGCAGGGAGCAGTACTTC. This encodes CASSLERSAGREQYF.

The sample holds a few counts of this clonotype. The chain has TRBV2 and TRBJ2-3; D call uncertain. V lost 7 bases and J 5 bases, leaving 16 bases between the germline ends. The germline gives CDR1 SNHLY, CDR2 FYNNEI. This CDR3 region has 14 residues. The CDR3 coding sequence is TGTGCCAGCACAGTGGGATTTAGTGGAGATACGCAGTATTTT. Translation gives CASTVGFSGDTQYF.

This clonotype was detected a few times. J is TRBJ1-2 and V is TRBV7-6; 8 nucleotides line up with TRBD1. This CDR3 spans 14 amino acids. V lost 5 bases, J lost 3 bases, and 5 bases stayed unmatched. The germline gives CDR1 SGHVS, CDR2 FNYEAQ. The CDR3 DNA is TGTGCCAGCAGCCCTGGACAGGGACACTATGGCTACACCTTC. Amino acids: CASSPGQGHYGYTF.

The chain uses TRBV30 and TRBJ2-4; the D is unclear. V dropped 0 bases and J dropped 2 bases, with 11 bases sitting between them. The CDR3 consists of 15 residues. Germline V gene lookup returns CDR1 GTSNPN and CDR2 SVGIG (reference sequence). CDR3 amino acids: CAWSVTRTPKNIQYF. CDR3 DNA sequence: TGTGCCTGGAGTGTCACCCGAACCCCCAAAAACATTCAGTACTTC. Supplemented by reference TRBV30 and TRBJ2-4, the full variable domain reads SQTIHQWPATLVQPVGSPLSLECTVEGTSNPNLYWYRQAAGRGLQLLFYSVGIGQISSEVPQNLSASRPQDRQFILSSKKLLLSDSGFYLCAWSVTRTPKNIQYFGAGTRLSVL.

As for this clonotype: A far larger clone differs by one base, so this is likely a read error. This sequence joins TRBV11-2 and TRBJ2-7; 15 bases agree with TRBD2. The last part of the DNA fits TRBJ2-1 better; the J call may be wrong. This CDR3 has 16 residues. Germline V gene sequence: CDR1 SGHAT, CDR2 FQNNGV. CDR3 sequence (DNA): TGTGCCAGCAGGGGACTAGCGGGAGGTCCTAACAGTGAGCAGTTCTTC. Its protein is CASRGLAGGPNSEQFF.

The rearrangement joins TRBV12-3 or TRBV12-4 to TRBJ1-4; D is ambiguous. V lost 6 bases, J lost 7 bases, and 15 bases lay in between. This CDR3 is built from 14 residues. The CDR3 here is CASRPTRRGEKLFF. For the CDR3, the DNA is TGTGCCAGCAGACCCACTCGGCGGGGTGAAAAACTGTTTTTT.

Remarks on this clonotype: Since a much larger clone is just one base distant, this may be a read error. The chain employs TRBV6-5 and TRBJ2-7, with 7 bases identical to TRBD1. The CDR3 totals 15 residues. Germline CDR1 is MNHEY and CDR2 is SVGAGI. V was clipped by 2 bases and J by 2 bases; unmatched bases: 6. The CDR3 coding sequence is TGTGCCAGCAGTTACACAGGACAGGAGCCCTACGAGCAGTACTTC. Encoded protein: CASSYTGQEPYEQYF.

The chain is built from TRBV20-1 and TRBJ2-1; 7 bases line up with TRBD2. The end of the DNA fits TRBJ2-5 better, so the J call may be wrong. The length of the CDR3 is 13 residues. Germline values: CDR1 DFQATT, CDR2 SNEGSKA (reference sequence). DNA for the CDR3: TGCAGTGCGAGAAGGACTAGGAAGGAGGCCCAGTACTTC. Its protein is CSARRTRKEAQYF.

This clonotype was found a few times. V usage is TRBV13 and J usage is TRBJ1-1, with D possibly TRBD1 on 5 matching bases. Germline-derived CDR1 and CDR2 are PRHDT and FYEKMQ (reference sequence). The CDR3 runs 12 residues. V was cut by 4 bases and J by 10 bases, with 13 bases left in between. CDR3 nucleotides: TGTGCCAGCAGCTCGTCAGGGTTATCAGCTTTCTTT. It yields the protein CASSSSGLSAFF. Drawing the rest from reference TRBV13 and TRBJ1-1, the complete variable domain is AAGVIQSPRHLIKEKRETATLKCYPIPRHDTVYWYQQGPGQDPQFLISFYEKMQSDKGSIPDRFSAQQFSDYHSELNMSSLELGDSALYFCASSSSGLSAFFGQGTRLTVV.